This T cell receptor (beta chain) was profiled in a study of monozygotic twins with inflammatory bowel disease. Study results and limitations: No difference was seen in repertoire similarity between concordant and discordant twins, possibly from limited power. Variability may have been added to patient repertoires by differing immunosuppressive treatments.

TCRdb re-called the 5' RACE reads; one entry per CDR3 protein, DNA not given. This sample's table has under 200,000 distinct CDR3 sequences. To note about this clonotype: Its antigen is not identified.

Germline V gives CDR1 MDHEN, CDR2 SYDVKM. The CDR3 has 12 residues. V gene TRBV28 combines with J gene TRBJ1-1; TCRdb returns TRBD1, unconfirmable since there is no DNA. This sequence was found in a human donor with ulcerative colitis or Crohn's disease, or a healthy co-twin of an affected twin (not recorded which). The sequenced sample was blood. The CDR3 protein is CASSEGVSEAFF.